This T cell receptor beta chain originates from a study of blood T cell repertoires in COVID-19. The wider study: COVID-19 samples, acute and convalescent, were from the United States, Italy and Spain. T cells, B-cell-depleted T cells, or PBMCs supplied cDNA or gDNA.

Followed over time, Seattle patients had been enrolled while infection was active. The CDR3 extends over 15 amino acids. V dropped 4 bases and J dropped 0; count of bases not matched to a gene: 4. Germline CDR1 is MNHEY and CDR2 is SMNVEV (reference sequence). Authors' analysis steps: By means of reference gene primer amplification, nucleated cell counts were estimated. The table came from immunoSEQ multiplex PCR; TCRdb's copy has only in-frame clones and leaves some out. D and trimming were read from the DNA, whereas the V and J calls and clone size are those reported in that table. This sample has 150,000 to 200,000 clones, with around 85% found just once.

The origin of this receptor is a woman aged 55 to 70 with COVID-19, enrolled during active disease. The rearrangement uses TRBV27 and TRBJ2-3; TRBD2 aligns across 7 bases. Sequenced input: peripheral blood. This CDR3 reads CASSSGRGSTDTQYF. CDR3 in DNA: TGTGCCAGCAGTTCCGGGCGGGGGAGCACAGATACGCAGTATTTT.